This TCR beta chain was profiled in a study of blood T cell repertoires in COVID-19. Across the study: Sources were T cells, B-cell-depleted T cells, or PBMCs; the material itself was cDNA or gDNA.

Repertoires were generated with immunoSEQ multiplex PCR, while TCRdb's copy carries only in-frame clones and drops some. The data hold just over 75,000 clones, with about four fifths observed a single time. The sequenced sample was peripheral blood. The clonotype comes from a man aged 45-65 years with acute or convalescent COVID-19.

The DNA of the CDR3 is TGTGCCAGCAGCACCCGGGACAGGGGGATCGAGCAGTACTTC. Residues: CASSTRDRGIEQYF. The chain carries TRBV21-1 and TRBJ2-7; the D segment call TRBD1 is taken from the table without a DNA check. TRBV21-1 is designated a pseudogene. The length of the CDR3 is 14 residues.